The sample holds one count of the clone carrying this T cell receptor beta chain. A read error may account for a junction end that differs from germline. Per the original methods: The assay estimated nucleated cells by amplifying reference gene primers. Using immunoSEQ multiplex PCR, the repertoire was profiled, and TCRdb retains in-frame clones only, with some absent. D and trimming come from the DNA, and the V and J calls and clone size come from that table. In the table there are 150,000 to 170,000 clones, 76% of which are singletons. The sample comes from a study of blood T cell repertoires in COVID-19. The germline V gene encodes CDR1 LNHDA and CDR2 SQIVND (reference sequence). This CDR3 is built from 14 residues.

Sequenced: peripheral blood. This chain links TRBV19 with TRBJ2-2, with TRBD1 matching over 7 bases. This sequence was found in an elderly woman with acute or convalescent COVID-19. As DNA, the CDR3 is TGTGCCGGTAGACAGGGCGCTTCCACCGGGGAGCTGTTTTTT. Translated, it gives CAGRQGASTGELFF. The full variable domain, rest sourced from reference TRBV19 and TRBJ2-2, is DGGITQSPKYLFRKEGQNVTLSCEQNLNHDAMYWYRQDPGQGLRLIYYSQIVNDFQKGDIAEGYSVSREKKESFPLTVTSAQKNPTAFYLCAGRQGASTGELFFGEGSRLTVL.